This T cell receptor beta chain was identified in a study of Graves' ophthalmopathy and Graves' hyperthyroidism. Worth noting for this clonotype: Mismatch with germline at one junction end may stem from a read error.

The CDR3 extends over 15 amino acids. The study amplified TCR beta CDR3 regions using RNA transcripts. The first round was an RT-PCR with HTBI primers, and the second round was a multiplex PCR. In TCRdb, the multiplex PCR reads were re-called with MiXCR into one record per CDR3 protein. The data hold hundreds of thousands of distinct CDR3 sequences, with 20% to 25% observed a single time. The source material was peripheral blood. The V gene is TRBV12-3 or TRBV12-4, the J gene TRBJ2-7; a possible D gene is TRBD1 (5 bases). This sequence originates from a woman between 18 and 30 years old with stable Graves' hyperthyroidism. CDR3 region: CASRLTALKPYDQYF. The CDR3 region has the DNA TGTGCCAGCAGATTGACAGCACTAAAACCCTACGATCAGTACTTC.